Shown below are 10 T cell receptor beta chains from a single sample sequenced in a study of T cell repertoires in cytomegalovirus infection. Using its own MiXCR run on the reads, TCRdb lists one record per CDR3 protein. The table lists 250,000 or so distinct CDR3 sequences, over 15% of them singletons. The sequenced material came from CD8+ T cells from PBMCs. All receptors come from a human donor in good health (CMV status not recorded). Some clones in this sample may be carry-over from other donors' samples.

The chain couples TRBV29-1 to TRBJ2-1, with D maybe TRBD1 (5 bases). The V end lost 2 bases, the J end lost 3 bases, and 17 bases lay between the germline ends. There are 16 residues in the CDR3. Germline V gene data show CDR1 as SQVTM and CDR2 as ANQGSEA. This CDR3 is CSVESLLRGNYNEQFF. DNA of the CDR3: TGCAGCGTTGAAAGTCTATTAAGGGGAAACTACAATGAGCAGTTCTTC.

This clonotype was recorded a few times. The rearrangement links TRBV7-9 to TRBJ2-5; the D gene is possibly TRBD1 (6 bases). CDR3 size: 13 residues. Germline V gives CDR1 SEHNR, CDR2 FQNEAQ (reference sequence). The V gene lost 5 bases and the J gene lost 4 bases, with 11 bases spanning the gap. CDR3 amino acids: CASSETGRETQYF. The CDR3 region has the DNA TGTGCCAGCAGCGAAACAGGGCGAGAGACCCAGTACTTC.

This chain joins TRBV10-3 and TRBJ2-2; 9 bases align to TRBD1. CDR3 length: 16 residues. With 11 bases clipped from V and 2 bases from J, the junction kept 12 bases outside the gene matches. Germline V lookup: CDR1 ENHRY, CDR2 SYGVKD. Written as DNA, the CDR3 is TGTGCCGCCGCTGGGCAGGACAGGGGTAACACCGGGGAGCTGTTTTTT. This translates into CAAAGQDRGNTGELFF.

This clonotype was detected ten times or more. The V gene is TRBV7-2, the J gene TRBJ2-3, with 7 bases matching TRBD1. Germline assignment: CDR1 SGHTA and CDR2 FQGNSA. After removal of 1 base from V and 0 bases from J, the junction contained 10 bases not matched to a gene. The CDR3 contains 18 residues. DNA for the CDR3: TGTGCCAGCAGCTTAGGACAGGGACAGATACCTAGCACAGATACGCAGTATTTT. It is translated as CASSLGQGQIPSTDTQYF.

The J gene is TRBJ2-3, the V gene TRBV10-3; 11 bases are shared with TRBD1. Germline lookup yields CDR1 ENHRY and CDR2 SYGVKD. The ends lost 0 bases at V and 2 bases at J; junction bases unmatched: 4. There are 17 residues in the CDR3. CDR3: CAISESWTGGHTDTQYF. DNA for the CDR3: TGTGCCATCAGTGAGTCGTGGACAGGGGGCCACACAGATACGCAGTATTTT.

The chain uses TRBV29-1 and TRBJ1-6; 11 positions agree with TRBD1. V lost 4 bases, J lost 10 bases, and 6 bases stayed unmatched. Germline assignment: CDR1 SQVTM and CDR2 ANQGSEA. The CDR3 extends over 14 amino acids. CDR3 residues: CSVGTGGAESPLHF. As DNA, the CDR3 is TGCAGCGTTGGGACAGGGGGCGCCGAGTCACCCCTCCACTTT.

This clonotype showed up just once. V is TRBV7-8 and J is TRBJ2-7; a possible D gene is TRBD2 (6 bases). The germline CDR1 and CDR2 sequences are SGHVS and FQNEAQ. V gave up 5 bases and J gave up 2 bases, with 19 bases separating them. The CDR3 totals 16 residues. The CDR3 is CASSHPGGDIPYEQYF. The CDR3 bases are TGTGCCAGCAGCCACCCCGGGGGTGACATCCCCTACGAGCAGTACTTC.

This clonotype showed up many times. The CDR3 here is CASSLAGPSQVQETQYF. The CDR3 coding sequence is TGTGCCAGCAGCCTTGCCGGGCCGTCACAGGTCCAAGAGACCCAGTACTTC. V gene TRBV28 combines with J gene TRBJ2-5; D is possibly TRBD1 (5 bases). The CDR3 is 17 residues long. Germline CDR1 reads MDHEN; CDR2 reads SYDVKM. The V and J ends lost 6 bases and 1 base respectively, with 21 bases between them.

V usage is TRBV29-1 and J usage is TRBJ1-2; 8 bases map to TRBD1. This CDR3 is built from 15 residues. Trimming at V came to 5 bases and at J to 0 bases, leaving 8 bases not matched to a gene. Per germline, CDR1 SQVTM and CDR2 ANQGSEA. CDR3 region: CSVTGGAPSNYGYTF. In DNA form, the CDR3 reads TGCAGCGTTACAGGGGGGGCCCCATCTAACTATGGCTACACCTTC.

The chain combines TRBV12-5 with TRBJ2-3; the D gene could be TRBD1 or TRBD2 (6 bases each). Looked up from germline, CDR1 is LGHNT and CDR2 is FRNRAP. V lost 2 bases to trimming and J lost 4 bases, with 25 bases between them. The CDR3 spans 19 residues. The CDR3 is CASGLLDSQGTPISDTQYF. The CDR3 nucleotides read TGTGCTAGTGGTTTGCTAGATTCGCAGGGGACTCCGATTTCAGATACGCAGTATTTT.